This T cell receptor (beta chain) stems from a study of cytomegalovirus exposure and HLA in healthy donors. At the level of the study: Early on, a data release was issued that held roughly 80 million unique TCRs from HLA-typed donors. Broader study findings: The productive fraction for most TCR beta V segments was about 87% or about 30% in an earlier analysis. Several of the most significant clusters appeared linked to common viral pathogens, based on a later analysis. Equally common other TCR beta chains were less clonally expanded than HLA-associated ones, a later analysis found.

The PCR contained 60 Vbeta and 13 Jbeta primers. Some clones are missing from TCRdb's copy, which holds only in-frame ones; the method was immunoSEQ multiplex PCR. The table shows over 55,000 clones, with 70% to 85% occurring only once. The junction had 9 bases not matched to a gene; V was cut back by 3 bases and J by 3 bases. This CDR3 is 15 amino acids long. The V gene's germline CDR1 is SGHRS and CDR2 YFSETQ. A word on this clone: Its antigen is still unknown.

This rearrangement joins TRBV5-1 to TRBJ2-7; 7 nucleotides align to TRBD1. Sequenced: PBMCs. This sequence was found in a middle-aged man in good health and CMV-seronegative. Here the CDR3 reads CASSSTTGTVYEQYF. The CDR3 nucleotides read TGCGCCAGCAGCTCGACTACCGGGACAGTCTACGAGCAGTACTTC.